This T cell receptor beta chain came from a study of blood T cell repertoires in COVID-19. Study overall: The United States, Italy and Spain provided the acute and convalescent COVID-19 samples.

Germline CDR1 reads MDHEN; CDR2 reads SYDVKM. V gave up 5 bases and J gave up 5 bases, with 18 bases separating them. This CDR3 region has 15 residues. Profiling relied on immunoSEQ multiplex PCR, and the TCRdb table lists in-frame clones only, not all of them. The data hold 250,000 to 350,000 clones, with approximately 89% observed a single time. The receptor was derived from a woman aged 45-59 years who had recovered from COVID-19. The chain couples TRBV28 to TRBJ1-1; possibly TRBD1 for D (6 bases). Sequencing was performed on peripheral blood. This CDR3 is CASSPTGRGKTEAFF. CDR3 nucleotides: TGTGCCAGCAGTCCAACGGGCAGGGGCAAGACTGAAGCTTTCTTT.